The rows below give T cell receptor beta chains drawn from one sample of a study of beta chain features in type 1 diabetes. This table comes from immunoSEQ multiplex PCR, and its TCRdb copy is limited to in-frame clones, with some not included. The sample lists roughly 240,000 clones, about 63% occurring once. Source material: naive CD4+ T cells from blood. These receptors were taken from a man younger than 45 in good health. The CDR3 runs from the conserved cysteine through the conserved F or W. A D gene is named only where the DNA matches it firmly. The size entry is marked missing in some rows and otherwise reads once, few, many or a size class.

CDR3nt	CDR3aa	abundance	j_gene	v_gene	d_gene
TGTGCCAGCAGCTTAGATGGCCGAGCCAAAAACATTCAGTACTTC	CASSLDGRAKNIQYF	-	TRBJ2-4	TRBV11-2	-
TGTGCCTGGAGTGTACGACGGATTCACTACGAGCAGTACTTC	CAWSVRRIHYEQYF	-	TRBJ2-7	TRBV30	-
TGTGCCTGGGGACACAACTACGAGCAGTACTTC	CAWGHNYEQYF	-	TRBJ2-7	TRBV30	-
TGTGCCAGCAGTCTCGGGACTAGCGGGAGTACAGATACGCAGTATTTT	CASSLGTSGSTDTQYF	-	TRBJ2-3	TRBV28	TRBD2
TGTGCCAGCAGCTCGATACAGGGATACACTGAAGCTTTCTTT	CASSSIQGYTEAFF	-	TRBJ1-1	TRBV7-2	-
TGTGCCTGGTCTCCAGGTCCCTACAATGAGCAGTTCTTC	CAWSPGPYNEQFF	-	TRBJ2-1	TRBV30	-
TGTGCCAGCAGTTTAACATCGACAGGGCAAGAGACCCAGTACTTC	CASSLTSTGQETQYF	once	TRBJ2-5	TRBV2	TRBD1
TGTGCCAGCAGCCGGACAGGGAAGTCAGATACGCAGTATTTT	CASSRTGKSDTQYF	-	TRBJ2-3	TRBV11-1	TRBD1
TGCAGCGTTCAGCGGGAGGGCGCTGATACGCAGTATTTT	CSVQREGADTQYF	-	TRBJ2-3	TRBV29-1	TRBD2
TGTGCCAGCAGCAAGGGACTAGCGGGACTCTTTGAGCAGTTCTTC	CASSKGLAGLFEQFF	once	TRBJ2-1	TRBV28	TRBD2
TGTGCCAGCAGTACTGTTAGCGGGAGCACCGGGGAGCTGTTTTTT	CASSTVSGSTGELFF	-	TRBJ2-2	TRBV25-1	TRBD2
TGCAGCGACAACAGAGCCTATACCTTC	CSDNRAYTF	few	TRBJ1-2	TRBV29-1	-
TGTGCCAGCAGTGAACGCGGACAGGGAAACACTGAAGCTTTCTTT	CASSERGQGNTEAFF	once	TRBJ1-1	TRBV25-1	TRBD1
TGTGCCTTTGAGGGACCGGGACAAGAGACCCAGTACTTC	CAFEGPGQETQYF	few	TRBJ2-5	TRBV30	-